This T cell receptor beta chain was sequenced in a study of early T cells in non-severe SARS-CoV-2 infection. Individual cDNA molecules carried attached unique molecular identifiers. TCRdb reprocessed the 5' RACE reads via MiXCR and lists one record per CDR3 protein. The sample lists about 84,000 distinct CDR3 sequences; 9% to 14% were seen once. Looked up from germline, CDR1 is MNHEY and CDR2 is SVGEGT. The CDR3 is 19 amino acids. The V and J ends lost 7 bases and 1 base, in that order; junction bases with no gene match: 13. The J gene is TRBJ2-1, the V gene TRBV6-2 or TRBV6-3; TRBD2 matches at 13 bases. The sequence came from an adult who was a healthcare worker with PCR-confirmed SARS-CoV-2 infection or an uninfected control (not recorded which). Sequencing was performed on whole blood. CDR3 amino acids: CASIHDAGLAGLSYNEQFF. CDR3 sequence (DNA): TGTGCCAGCATCCACGACGCGGGACTAGCGGGGCTATCCTACAATGAGCAGTTCTTC.